Below, 4 T cell receptor beta chains from the same sample are listed, as sequenced in a study of T cell clonality in common variable immunodeficiency. Method: immunoSEQ multiplex PCR; TCRdb's copy keeps in-frame clones and lacks some. The sample offers under 60,000 clones and no singletons, the top ten holding around 3.2%. Sequencing used peripheral blood mononuclear cells. Every receptor here comes from a person aged 18 to 75 in good health.

This clone was observed a handful of times. The read terminates 3 residues before the CDR3 end, so the remaining end is supplied by the germline J gene. The genes are TRBV2 and TRBJ2-2; 9 bases map to TRBD1. CDR3 length: 15 amino acids. From germline, CDR1 is SNHLY and CDR2 FYNNEI. V was pared by 5 bases and J by 6 bases, with 7 bases of the junction left unmatched. Incomplete CDR3 DNA: TGTGCCAGCAGTAAGGACAGGGGAAGGGCCGGGGAG. Its translation is CASSKDRGRAGE. The entire CDR3 reads CASSKDRGRAGELFF. Full variable domain (rest looked up from reference TRBV2 and TRBJ2-2): EPEVTQTPSHQVTQMGQEVILRCVPISNHLYFYWYRQILGQKVEFLVSFYNNEISEKSEIFDDQFSVERPDGSNFTLKIRSTKLEDSAMYFCASSKDRGRAGELFFGEGSRLTVL.

Concerning this clone: The CDR3 end is not reached by the read, which stops 3 residues before it; the germline J gene fills it in. V is TRBV7-3 and J is TRBJ1-2, with a tentative D call TRBD1 (6 bases). The CDR3 length is 17 residues. Germline-derived CDR1 and CDR2 are SGHTA and FQGTGA. CDR3 protein: CASSSGVAGVRTDTYTF. CDR3 DNA, as far as it was read: TGTGCCAGCAGCTCAGGGGTAGCGGGAGTCCGCACAGATACC.

This clone has ten or more counts. The read ends 3 residues early relative to the CDR3; the germline J gene fills the gap. V is TRBV19 and J is TRBJ1-1, with D unresolved. Germline V lookup: CDR1 LNHDA, CDR2 SQIVND (reference sequence). CDR3 length: 15 residues. Deletions cut 5 bases from V and 0 bases from J, with 13 bases between. CDR3 bases read: TGTGCCAGTAGTCTCTCTCTCGACTTGAACACTGAA. Translating it yields CASSLSLDLNTE. The entire CDR3 protein reads CASSLSLDLNTEAFF.

In this sample, this clone turned up a few times. The CDR3 end is not reached by the read, which stops 3 residues before it; the germline J gene fills it in. V usage is TRBV30 and J usage is TRBJ2-2; TRBD1 matches 9 bases. Per the germline V gene, CDR1 is GTSNPN and CDR2 is SVGIG (reference sequence). The CDR3 runs to 14 residues. The chain's CDR3 is CAWSSGQGYEKLFF. Partial CDR3 DNA: TGTGCCTGGAGTTCCGGACAGGGGTATGAAAAG.